The clone carrying this TCR beta chain was seen a handful of times. Its antigen is as yet unknown. The source of the sample is a study of T cell repertoires in cytomegalovirus infection. Study-level background: Both recently identified HLA-C-restricted and well-studied HLA-B-restricted CMV epitopes were used in the study. In public TCR beta signatures, there were indications of both CMV infection and matching HLA type.

Study-wide results and caveats: Accumulated public TCR beta family frequency recognized individuals carrying CMV together with the relevant HLA. HLA-C-restricted CMV-specific TCR beta clonotypes prevailed in the ex vivo response.

TCRdb passed the reads through MiXCR, listing each CDR3 protein once. The repertoire consists of some 500,000 distinct CDR3 sequences, with just under 40% occurring once and the leading ten covering 48%. Germline V gene data show CDR1 as MNHEY and CDR2 as SVGEGT. The CDR3 runs to 14 residues. Trimming removed 4 bases at V and 2 bases at J, with 11 bases between. Sequenced material: cultured PBMCs, taken from culture after CMV antigen stimulation. This sequence was found in a human donor in good health (CMV status not recorded). Some clones in this sample may be carry-over from other donors' samples. The chain joins TRBV6-2 or TRBV6-3 to TRBJ1-2, with D possibly TRBD1 on 6 matching bases. The CDR3 here is CASSSKTGNYGYTF. In DNA, the CDR3 is TGTGCCAGCAGTTCCAAGACAGGCAACTATGGCTACACCTTC.